Following are 28 T cell receptor beta chains from one sample sequenced in a study of control samples from healthy donors and cancer patients. Sequencing used immunoSEQ multiplex PCR; TCRdb keeps in-frame clones, though not all of them. The top ten clones hold about 2.5% of a sample with around 100,000 clones, about 90% of them seen once. The sample consisted of blood. All receptors derive from a woman aged 18-29 years in good health.

Regarding this clone: One end of the junction varies from germline; a read error may be responsible. The V call is TRBV7-7, the J call TRBJ2-7; unclear D gene. The CDR3 sequence is 13 residues long. Germline-derived CDR1 and CDR2 are SSHAT and FNYEAQ (reference sequence). CDR3 sequence: CASSLSPSYEQYF. The CDR3 bases are TGTGCTAGCAGCTTATCCCCCTCCTACGAGCAGTACTTC.

The chain employs TRBV30 and TRBJ1-2, with 11 bases lining up with TRBD1. V dropped 0 bases and J dropped 11; count of bases not matched to a gene: 11. The CDR3 is 15 residues long. CDR1 and CDR2 (germline): GTSNPN, SVGIG (reference sequence). CDR3 coding DNA: TGTGCCTGGAGTGTAGGGACAGGGGGACCCGACGGTTACACCTTC. Amino acid sequence: CAWSVGTGGPDGYTF.

This chain joins TRBV28 and TRBJ2-7; weak D call: TRBD2 (5 bases). This CDR3 region has 13 residues. Trimming shortened V by 3 bases and J by 2 bases, and 8 bases separated the two germline ends. Looked up from germline, CDR1 is MDHEN and CDR2 is SYDVKM. CDR3 nucleotide sequence: TGTGCCAGCAGTTTCCCCGGGGCCTACGAGCAGTACTTC. It is translated as CASSFPGAYEQYF.

The chain joins TRBV3-1 (or the pseudogene TRBV3-2) to TRBJ2-5; 8 bases fit TRBD2. CDR3 size: 16 residues. V dropped 0 bases and J dropped 5; count of bases not matched to a gene: 8. The V gene's germline CDR1 is LGHDT and CDR2 YNNKEL (reference sequence). CDR3 region: CASSQERTSGGETQYF. The CDR3, as DNA: TGTGCCAGCAGCCAAGAACGTACTAGCGGTGGGGAGACCCAGTACTTC.

The chain combines TRBV12-3 or TRBV12-4 with TRBJ1-1, with no clear D. The V and J ends lost 0 bases and 6 bases respectively, with 8 bases between them. There are 13 residues in the CDR3. CDR3 coding DNA: TGTGCCAGCAGTTTAGCTTCGAGCTCTGAAGCTTTCTTT. Its translation: CASSLASSSEAFF.

The chain combines TRBV24-1 with TRBJ1-2; 8 positions agree with TRBD1. This CDR3 has 15 amino acids. Losses at the gene ends were 3 bases for V and 0 bases for J; bases not matched to a gene: 2. Germline V gene lookup returns CDR1 KGHDR and CDR2 SFDVKD. The CDR3 region is CATSDPTGANYGYTF. DNA of the CDR3: TGTGCCACCAGTGATCCGACAGGGGCTAACTATGGCTACACCTTC.

The chain uses TRBV5-6 and TRBJ2-2; perhaps TRBD2 as D (5 bases). Germline V gives CDR1 SGHDT, CDR2 YYEEEE. Trimming removed 4 bases from V and 6 bases from J, with 10 bases in between. The CDR3 loop spans 13 amino acids. The CDR3 region has the DNA TGTGCCAGCAGCCCAAGGGAGTCCGGGGAGCTGTTTTTT. This sequence encodes CASSPRESGELFF.

This sequence joins TRBV19 and TRBJ1-2; TRBD1 might be the D (6 bases). From germline, CDR1 is LNHDA and CDR2 SQIVND (reference sequence). This CDR3 spans 16 amino acids. Trimming left V 5 bases short and J 4 bases short, with 20 bases between. This CDR3 reads CASSYGRLGGAYGYTF. Here the CDR3 DNA reads TGTGCCAGTAGTTATGGGCGTCTTGGGGGGGCCTATGGCTACACCTTC.

The rearrangement links TRBV7-8 to TRBJ2-7; D is unclear. The germline gives CDR1 SGHVS, CDR2 FQNEAQ. Trimming removed 1 base at V and 0 bases at J, with 7 bases between. The CDR3 extends over 14 amino acids. CDR3 sequence reads: CASSLVTSSYEQYF. The CDR3, as DNA: TGTGCCAGCAGCTTAGTGACCAGCTCCTACGAGCAGTACTTC. Full variable domain (missing parts from reference TRBV7-8 and TRBJ2-7): GAGVSQSPRYKVAKRGQDVALRCDPISGHVSLFWYQQALGQGPEFLTYFQNEAQLDKSGLPSDRFFAERPEGSVSTLKIQRTQQEDSAVYLCASSLVTSSYEQYFGPGTRLTVT.

The chain uses TRBV3-1 (or the pseudogene TRBV3-2) and TRBJ1-6, with D unclear. The ends were cut back, 4 bases at V and 7 bases at J, with 11 bases in the middle. Looked up from germline, CDR1 is LGHDT and CDR2 is YNNKEL (reference sequence). The CDR3 spans 14 residues. In DNA form, the CDR3 reads TGTGCCAGCAGCCCGTCCGCGGGGAATTCACCCCTCCACTTT. Translation gives CASSPSAGNSPLHF.

J is TRBJ1-1 and V is TRBV27; unclear D gene. The V gene's germline CDR1 is MNHEY and CDR2 SMNVEV (reference sequence). The V gene lost 5 bases and the J gene lost 6 bases, with 13 bases spanning the gap. This CDR3 spans 13 amino acids. DNA for the CDR3: TGTGCCAGCAGTCCGGGCCTGGGAGCTGAAGCTTTCTTT. It encodes CASSPGLGAEAFF.

The chain links TRBV5-1 to TRBJ1-2; D not resolved. The CDR3 has 12 residues. Trimming removed 0 bases from V and 4 bases from J, with 4 bases in between. Germline values: CDR1 SGHRS, CDR2 YFSETQ. Written as DNA, the CDR3 is TGCGCCAGCAGCTTGGAAAGCTATGGCTACACCTTC. It is translated as CASSLESYGYTF.

The J gene is TRBJ1-1, the V gene TRBV5-1; 8 nucleotides agree with TRBD1. J gave up 0 bases and V 0 bases, and 13 bases lay outside the gene matches. The CDR3 is 19 amino acids. CDR1 SGHRS and CDR2 YFSETQ come from the germline V gene. The CDR3 region is CASSLAFRTGLNMNTEAFF. The CDR3 DNA sequence: TGCGCCAGCAGCTTGGCCTTCAGGACAGGGCTGAACATGAACACTGAAGCTTTCTTT.

The rearrangement links TRBV29-1 to TRBJ2-7; 9 nucleotides align to TRBD2. The CDR3 contains 13 residues. The V gene's germline CDR1 is SQVTM and CDR2 ANQGSEA. V trimming: 7 bases; J trimming: 3 bases; junction bases outside the gene matches: 7. CDR3 DNA: TGCAGCGCGCTTAGCGGGAGCGGCTACGAGCAGTACTTC. Encoded protein: CSALSGSGYEQYF.

This chain connects TRBV19 to TRBJ1-5; tentatively, D is TRBD1 (6 bases). In germline, CDR1 is LNHDA, CDR2 SQIVND (reference sequence). The length of the CDR3 is 18 residues. Trimming removed 2 bases at V and 0 bases at J, with 17 bases between. The CDR3 DNA reads TGTGCCAGTAGTATACGGAAAGTAAACAGGGATAGCAATCAGCCCCAGCATTTT. It is translated as CASSIRKVNRDSNQPQHF.

The chain is built from TRBV6-2 or TRBV6-3 and TRBJ1-5; D gene unclear. The germline V gene has CDR1 MNHEY and CDR2 SVGEGT. The length of the CDR3 is 14 residues. Trimming removed 2 bases from V and 11 bases from J, with 16 bases in between. CDR3 coding DNA: TGTGCCAGCAGTTACGAGGCGGGCTTGAGGGCCCAGCATTTT. Translated: CASSYEAGLRAQHF.

The chain joins TRBV23-1 to TRBJ1-5, with TRBD1 as a possible D gene (5 bases). TRBV23-1 is an ORF; its function is uncertain. V lost 0 bases to trimming and J lost 2 bases, with 14 bases between them. The CDR3 has 17 residues. CDR3 residues: CASSQSPAGGGNQPQHF. The CDR3 DNA reads as TGCGCCAGCAGTCAATCCCCTGCAGGAGGGGGCAATCAGCCCCAGCATTTT.

The chain links TRBV30 to TRBJ1-6; 10 positions match TRBD1. Per germline, CDR1 GTSNPN and CDR2 SVGIG (reference sequence). The CDR3 totals 16 residues. J was trimmed by 3 bases and V by 4 bases; bases with no gene match: 6. CDR3 protein: CAWTPTGGFYNSPLHF. The CDR3 DNA reads TGTGCCTGGACCCCGACAGGGGGCTTCTATAATTCACCCCTCCACTTT.

V is TRBV3-1 (or the pseudogene TRBV3-2) and J is TRBJ2-1, with TRBD2 matching 9 bases. With 1 base clipped from V and 10 bases from J, the junction kept 14 bases outside the gene matches. Germline CDR1 and CDR2: LGHDT and YNNKEL (reference sequence). This CDR3 is built from 17 residues. CDR3 amino acids: CASSQGGGLARSKEQFF. The CDR3 DNA is TGTGCCAGCAGCCAAGGGGGGGGACTAGCCCGAAGCAAGGAGCAGTTCTTC.

The J gene is TRBJ2-1, the V gene TRBV7-6, with 9 bases matching TRBD2. The CDR3 is 16 amino acids. The V segment lost 5 bases and the J segment 4 bases; nucleotides outside the gene matches: 9. Germline V CDR1 and CDR2: SGHVS, FNYEAQ. CDR3 bases: TGTGCCAGCAGCGTATCGGTAGCGGGGGCGTACAATGAGCAGTTCTTC. It translates to CASSVSVAGAYNEQFF.

This chain uses TRBV7-9 with TRBJ1-1; no definite D call. The ends were cut back, 5 bases at V and 10 bases at J, with 14 bases in the middle. The length of the CDR3 is 12 residues. Germline V gene lookup returns CDR1 SEHNR and CDR2 FQNEAQ (reference sequence). The CDR3 here is CASSPVGDLAFF. The CDR3 DNA reads TGTGCCAGCAGCCCAGTTGGGGATTTAGCTTTCTTT.

The CDR3 sequence: CASSLGLGPYNEQFF. The CDR3 DNA reads as TGTGCCAGCAGCTTAGGGCTAGGCCCCTACAATGAGCAGTTCTTC. The chain is built from TRBV11-3 and TRBJ2-1; D remains ambiguous. The CDR3 covers 15 residues. V lost 1 base to trimming and J lost 2 bases, with 9 bases between them. Germline V gives CDR1 SGHNT, CDR2 YENEEA.

CDR3 in DNA: TGTGCCAGCAGTATGCGGACAGGGAAGTTTAAGGGCTACACCTTC. It encodes CASSMRTGKFKGYTF. V is TRBV6-5 and J is TRBJ1-2, with 8 bases fitting TRBD1. The V and J ends lost 5 bases and 8 bases, in that order; junction bases with no gene match: 13. The CDR3 has 15 residues. Germline assignment: CDR1 MNHEY and CDR2 SVGAGI.

The CDR3 DNA sequence: TGTGCCTCCGGGAGACAGGGGGCGAGAGATACGCAGTATTTT. Translated, it gives CASGRQGARDTQYF. The rearrangement joins TRBV6-5 to TRBJ2-3; TRBD1 agrees at 10 bases. Looked up from germline, CDR1 is MNHEY and CDR2 is SVGAGI. The CDR3 extends over 14 amino acids. J was trimmed by 5 bases and V by 11 bases; bases with no gene match: 10.

V gene TRBV6-1 combines with J gene TRBJ1-1; D perhaps matches TRBD1 (6 bases). CDR3 length equals 13 residues. Germline lookup yields CDR1 MNHNS and CDR2 SASEGT. V lost 2 bases to trimming and J lost 5 bases, with 9 bases between them. The CDR3 region is CASSETTGTEAFF. The CDR3 DNA follows: TGTGCCAGCAGTGAAACAACAGGGACTGAAGCTTTCTTT.

The gene calls are TRBV28 and TRBJ2-7; D might be TRBD2 (7 bases). The CDR3 is 14 residues long. The ends were cut back, 8 bases at V and 2 bases at J, with 16 bases in the middle. Germline CDR1 and CDR2: MDHEN and SYDVKM. The CDR3, as DNA: TGTGCCAGCGGGGGGGCGGGGGCGACCTACGAGCAGTACTTC. It codes for CASGGAGATYEQYF.

This chain links TRBV4-3 with TRBJ2-7, with D possibly being TRBD1 or TRBD2 (5 bases each). Trimming pared 0 bases from V and 6 bases from J, leaving 6 bases between. The germline V gene has CDR1 LGHNA and CDR2 YSLEER. The length of the CDR3 is 12 residues. CDR3 nucleotides: TGCGCCAGCAGCCAAGAAGGGACCGAGCAGTACTTC. This gives the protein CASSQEGTEQYF.

The chain is built from TRBV28 and TRBJ1-2, with 9 bases lining up with TRBD1. The germline CDR1 and CDR2 sequences are MDHEN and SYDVKM. The CDR3 spans 14 residues. The V gene end was trimmed by 6 bases and the J gene end by 4 bases; junction bases not matched to a gene: 6. Written as DNA, the CDR3 is TGTGCCAGCAGGGACAGGGGCGGGGCCTATGGCTACACCTTC. Translated, it gives CASRDRGGAYGYTF.